The 10 T cell receptor beta chains reported below all come from one sample, sequenced in a study of graft-versus-host responses after intestinal transplantation. Antigen specificity for these receptors is unknown. Data came from immunoSEQ multiplex PCR; TCRdb stores just in-frame clones and leaves some out. Of more than 25,000 clones in the sample, about 81% were seen once. The source was unstimulated CD4+ T cells sorted from spleen or lymph node cells, collected before intestinal transplant. The receptors come from a human donor who received an intestinal transplant.

The CDR3, as DNA: TGTGCCAACCGAACAGGGGGGGTCCAGCCCCAGCATTTT. Translating it yields CANRTGGVQPQHF. The chain links TRBV2 to TRBJ1-5; 8 nucleotides match TRBD1. The CDR3 runs to 13 residues. CDR1 SNHLY and CDR2 FYNNEI come from the germline V gene. V lost 10 bases to trimming and J lost 7 bases; unmatched junction nucleotides: 9.

The chain couples TRBV6-1 to TRBJ2-7; D is uncertain. Germline V gives CDR1 MNHNS, CDR2 SASEGT. The germline V and J ends were trimmed by 1 base and 10 bases, with 14 bases remaining between them. CDR3 length equals 13 residues. The CDR3 loop is CASSEEGAAPQYF. In nucleotides, the CDR3 is TGTGCCAGCAGTGAAGAGGGTGCAGCTCCTCAGTACTTC.

The chain has TRBV4-1 and TRBJ2-7, with 8 nucleotides matching TRBD2. The CDR3 loop spans 17 amino acids. V trimming: 0 bases; J trimming: 3 bases; junction bases outside the gene matches: 10. Germline V CDR1 and CDR2: MGHRA, YSYEKL. CDR3 loop: CASSQDQGSGIVYEQYF. CDR3 in DNA: TGCGCCAGCAGCCAAGATCAGGGTAGCGGGATAGTCTACGAGCAGTACTTC.

The chain couples TRBV13 to TRBJ2-3; 9 bases align to TRBD2. This CDR3 comprises 17 residues. After removal of 1 base from V and 2 bases from J, the junction contained 7 bases not matched to a gene. Germline lookup yields CDR1 PRHDT and CDR2 FYEKMQ (reference sequence). CDR3 bases: TGTGCCAGCAGCTTAGATAGGCTAGCGGGGTCCACAGATACGCAGTATTTT. It encodes CASSLDRLAGSTDTQYF.

This clone appeared a single time. V and J are TRBV5-1 and TRBJ2-5, with 7 bases fitting TRBD2. This CDR3 region has 14 residues. The germline CDR1 and CDR2 sequences are SGHRS and YFSETQ. J lost 5 bases, V lost 7 bases, and 11 bases had no gene match. The CDR3 nucleotides are TGCGCCAGCGAAGAGGGAGGGTTTACGGAGACCCAGTACTTC. It yields the protein CASEEGGFTETQYF. The full variable domain, its missing parts supplied by reference TRBV5-1 and TRBJ2-5, is KAGVTQTPRYLIKTRGQQVTLSCSPISGHRSVSWYQQTPGQGLQFLFEYFSETQRNKGNFPGRFSGRQFSNSRSEMNVSTLELGDSALYLCASEEGGFTETQYFGPGTRLLVL.

The DNA for the CDR3 is TGTGCCAGCAGTTACTTATCCCTAGGGTCACCCCTCCACTTT. Protein sequence: CASSYLSLGSPLHF. The chain carries TRBV6-5 and TRBJ1-6; D remains ambiguous. This CDR3 is built from 14 residues. CDR1 and CDR2 from the germline V gene are MNHEY and SVGAGI. V lost 1 base and J lost 10, with 11 bases in between.

V usage is TRBV5-1 and J usage is TRBJ2-2, with 7 bases aligning to TRBD1. Trimming removed 1 base from V and 8 bases from J; junction bases left unmatched: 8. The CDR3 is 15 amino acids. CDR1 and CDR2 from the germline V gene are SGHRS and YFSETQ. The CDR3 bases are TGCGCCAGCAGCTTGTCACAGGGGCGCCCGGGGGAGCTGTTTTTT. It is translated as CASSLSQGRPGELFF.

This chain joins TRBV11-2 and TRBJ1-1; D is uncertain. CDR1 and CDR2 from the germline V gene are SGHAT and FQNNGV. The CDR3 has 13 residues. The ends were cut back, 0 bases at V and 4 bases at J, with 6 bases in the middle. This CDR3 is CASSLEWTTEAFF. In nucleotides, the CDR3 is TGTGCCAGCAGCTTAGAGTGGACCACTGAAGCTTTCTTT. The complete variable domain, with remaining parts taken from reference TRBV11-2 and TRBJ1-1, reads EAGVAQSPRYKIIEKRQSVAFWCNPISGHATLYWYQQILGQGPKLLIQFQNNGVVDDSQLPKDRFSAERLKGVDSTLKIQPAKLEDSAVYLCASSLEWTTEAFFGQGTRLTVV.

V usage is TRBV25-1 and J usage is TRBJ2-7, with 9 bases fitting TRBD1. V was pared by 4 bases and J by 3 bases, with 7 bases of the junction left unmatched. Germline CDR1 MGHDK, CDR2 SYGVNS. The CDR3 is 15 amino acids. This CDR3 is CASSVYPGQGYEQYF. DNA for the CDR3: TGTGCCAGCAGTGTCTATCCGGGACAGGGCTACGAGCAGTACTTC.

V usage is TRBV19 and J usage is TRBJ1-2; D may be TRBD1 (5 bases). V lost 3 bases and J 6 bases, leaving 11 bases between the germline ends. This CDR3 has 13 amino acids. Germline V CDR1 and CDR2: LNHDA, SQIVND (reference sequence). The CDR3 loop reads CASSMWTLDGYTF. The CDR3 region has the DNA TGTGCCAGTAGTATGTGGACATTAGATGGCTACACCTTC.